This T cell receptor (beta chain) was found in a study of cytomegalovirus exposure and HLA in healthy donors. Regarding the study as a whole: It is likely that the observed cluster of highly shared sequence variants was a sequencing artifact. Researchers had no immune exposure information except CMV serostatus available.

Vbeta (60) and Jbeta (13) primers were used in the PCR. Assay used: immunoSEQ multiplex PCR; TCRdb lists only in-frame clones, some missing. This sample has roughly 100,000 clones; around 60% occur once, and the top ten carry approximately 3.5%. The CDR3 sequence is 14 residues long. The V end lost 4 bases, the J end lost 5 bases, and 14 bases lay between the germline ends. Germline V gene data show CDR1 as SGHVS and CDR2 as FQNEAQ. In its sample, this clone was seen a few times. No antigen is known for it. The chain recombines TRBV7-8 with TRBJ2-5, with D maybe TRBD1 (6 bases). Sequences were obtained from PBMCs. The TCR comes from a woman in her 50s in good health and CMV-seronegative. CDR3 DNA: TGTGCCAGCAGCTCCGGTGGGGGCTGGGAGACCCAGTACTTC. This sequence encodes CASSSGGGWETQYF. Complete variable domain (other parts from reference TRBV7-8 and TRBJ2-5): GAGVSQSPRYKVAKRGQDVALRCDPISGHVSLFWYQQALGQGPEFLTYFQNEAQLDKSGLPSDRFFAERPEGSVSTLKIQRTQQEDSAVYLCASSSGGGWETQYFGPGTRLLVL.